This paragraph covers one T cell receptor beta chain sequence. Its antigen is undetermined. The data are from a study of a mutant IDH1 vaccine in newly diagnosed glioma. Specified time point: week 5, during vaccination. Vaccination comprised doses that each held 300 ug of mutant IDH1 20-mer peptide, plus topical imiquimod. TCRdb keeps only in-frame clones here, not all; method: immunoSEQ multiplex PCR. The data show around 40,000 clones, with 80% to 90% seen just once and approximately 1.5% held by the top ten. This receptor was taken from a middle-aged man with glioma. The specimen was PBMCs, collected from a glioma patient whose treatment included an IDH1 peptide vaccine.

The CDR3 coding sequence is TGTGCCAGCAGCTTAAGACTAGCCGGTAGAGAGACCCAGTACTTC. Its protein is CASSLRLAGRETQYF. The chain uses TRBV5-4 and TRBJ2-5, with 7 bases matching TRBD2. Germline V gene data show CDR1 as SGHNT and CDR2 as YYREEE (reference sequence). This CDR3 is built from 15 residues. V shed 2 bases and J 4 bases; nucleotides not matched to a gene: 8.